Presented here are 28 T cell receptor beta chains from one specimen sequenced in a study of cytomegalovirus exposure and HLA in healthy donors. Primers for the PCR totalled 60 Vbeta and 13 Jbeta. Data came from immunoSEQ multiplex PCR; TCRdb stores just in-frame clones and leaves some out. Of around 45,000 clones in the sample, 51% are singletons; the top ten hold around 6%. The sample comprised PBMCs. The origin of the receptors is a man in his sixties in good health and CMV-seronegative.

The chain carries TRBV6-5 and TRBJ2-5; 9 bases match TRBD2. Germline V gives CDR1 MNHEY, CDR2 SVGAGI. Trimming took 0 bases from V and 2 from J; bases not matched to a gene: 4. CDR3 length: 16 residues. CDR3 nucleotides: TGTGCCAGCAGTTACTCGGGTAGCGGGGGACAAGAGACCCAGTACTTC. It is translated as CASSYSGSGGQETQYF.

Concerning this clone: One end of the junction fails to match germline, which may point to a read error. The rearrangement links TRBV11-3 to TRBJ2-1; 15 bases align to TRBD2. Germline values: CDR1 SGHNT, CDR2 YENEEA. CDR3 length: 13 amino acids. As DNA, the CDR3 is TGTGCCAGCAGCGCCGGACTAGCGGGAGGGCCGCTCTTC. This sequence encodes CASSAGLAGGPLF.

This clone was recorded once. The rearrangement uses TRBV7-8 and TRBJ2-7; 7 bases align to TRBD1. Trimming took 1 base from V and 6 from J; bases not matched to a gene: 6. Germline CDR1 SGHVS, CDR2 FQNEAQ. The CDR3 is 14 residues long. CDR3 protein: CASSLGTGEGEQYF. In DNA form, the CDR3 reads TGTGCCAGCAGCTTAGGGACAGGAGAAGGCGAGCAGTACTTC. The variable domain in full, with the rest retrieved from reference TRBV7-8 and TRBJ2-7, is GAGVSQSPRYKVAKRGQDVALRCDPISGHVSLFWYQQALGQGPEFLTYFQNEAQLDKSGLPSDRFFAERPEGSVSTLKIQRTQQEDSAVYLCASSLGTGEGEQYFGPGTRLTVT.

The V call is TRBV5-1, the J call TRBJ2-3, with 10 positions matching TRBD1. The CDR3 sequence is 18 residues long. In germline, CDR1 is SGHRS, CDR2 YFSETQ. With 0 bases clipped from V and 1 base from J, the junction kept 8 bases outside the gene matches. The CDR3 protein is CASSLGRSTGGGTDTQYF. In DNA, the CDR3 is TGCGCCAGCAGCTTGGGTCGGTCGACAGGGGGCGGCACAGATACGCAGTATTTT.

CDR3 amino acids: CASIPAFGNQPQHF. The CDR3 coding sequence is TGTGCCAGCATCCCAGCGTTTGGCAATCAGCCCCAGCATTTT. The chain carries TRBV6-1 and TRBJ1-5; no firm D call. V was shortened by 7 bases and J by 2 bases, with 12 bases between the two germline ends. Germline lookup yields CDR1 MNHNS and CDR2 SASEGT. The length of the CDR3 is 14 residues.

Only a few counts were recorded for this clone. The chain links TRBV28 to TRBJ1-1; D ambiguous. This CDR3 region has 14 residues. Trimming cost V 2 bases and J 0 bases, with 7 bases left between them. CDR1 MDHEN and CDR2 SYDVKM come from the germline V gene. CDR3 coding DNA: TGTGCCAGCAGTTTAATTCCAATGAACACTGAAGCTTTCTTT. Its protein is CASSLIPMNTEAFF.

This rearrangement joins TRBV6-5 to TRBJ1-2, with D unresolved. V lost 6 bases and J 2 bases, leaving 13 bases between the germline ends. CDR3 length: 14 amino acids. Per the germline V gene, CDR1 is MNHEY and CDR2 is SVGAGI. CDR3 amino acids: CASRTMGGNYGYTF. The CDR3 DNA reads TGTGCCAGCAGGACGATGGGAGGGAACTATGGCTACACCTTC.

The chain uses TRBV28 and TRBJ2-5; perhaps TRBD2 as D (6 bases). Germline CDR1 is MDHEN and CDR2 is SYDVKM. The CDR3 covers 14 residues. The CDR3 DNA is TGTCTCACGAACGGGGGATCACGCCAAGAGACCCAGTACTTC. It translates to CLTNGGSRQETQYF.

The V gene is TRBV5-1, the J gene TRBJ1-2, with 10 positions matching TRBD1. This CDR3 contains 15 residues. Trimming removed 4 bases from V and 7 bases from J; junction bases left unmatched: 10. Germline CDR1 reads SGHRS; CDR2 reads YFSETQ. In DNA form, the CDR3 reads TGCGCCAGCAGCCCAGGGACAGGGGCCGTGGGTGGCTACACCTTC. As protein: CASSPGTGAVGGYTF. Together with reference TRBV5-1 and TRBJ1-2, the CDR3 gives the full variable domain: KAGVTQTPRYLIKTRGQQVTLSCSPISGHRSVSWYQQTPGQGLQFLFEYFSETQRNKGNFPGRFSGRQFSNSRSEMNVSTLELGDSALYLCASSPGTGAVGGYTFGSGTRLTVV.

This clone appeared many times. The chain carries TRBV6-6 and TRBJ1-1; tentatively, D is TRBD1 (6 bases). CDR1 is MNHNY, CDR2 SVGAGI, per germline (reference sequence). The CDR3 has 14 residues. Trimming shortened V by 2 bases and J by 1 base, and 8 bases separated the two germline ends. CDR3 DNA: TGTGCCAGCAGTTACGGGACATCGAACACTGAAGCTTTCTTT. Translating it yields CASSYGTSNTEAFF.

The chain combines TRBV25-1 with TRBJ1-5; no firm D call. Trimming removed 6 bases at V and 3 bases at J, with 9 bases between. CDR1 MGHDK and CDR2 SYGVNS come from the germline V gene. The CDR3 has 13 amino acids. CDR3 amino acids: CASRQSLNQPQHF. The CDR3 coding sequence is TGTGCCAGCAGACAGTCCCTCAATCAGCCCCAGCATTTT.

The chain joins TRBV2 to TRBJ2-5; D call uncertain. V was pared by 6 bases and J by 1 base, with 3 bases between. Per germline, CDR1 SNHLY and CDR2 FYNNEI. The CDR3 has 11 amino acids. For the CDR3, the DNA is TGTGCCAGCAGCGGCCAAGAGACCCAGTACTTC. It codes for CASSGQETQYF.

This chain uses TRBV7-8 with TRBJ2-7; 9 bases fit TRBD1. V gave up 5 bases and J gave up 5 bases; unmatched junction bases: 10. The length of the CDR3 is 15 residues. Germline assignment: CDR1 SGHVS and CDR2 FQNEAQ. The CDR3 is CASSTIPGTGNEQYF. In nucleotides, the CDR3 is TGTGCCAGCAGCACTATTCCGGGGACAGGGAACGAGCAGTACTTC.

There are a few counts of this clone. This chain uses TRBV28 with TRBJ2-3; 7 bases are shared with TRBD1. Trimming at V came to 7 bases and at J to 3 bases, leaving 1 base not matched to a gene. From germline, CDR1 is MDHEN and CDR2 SYDVKM. The CDR3 length is 12 residues. As DNA, the CDR3 is TGTGCCAGCACGACAGGGACAGATACGCAGTATTTT. Its translation: CASTTGTDTQYF.

The chain recombines TRBV5-1 with TRBJ2-7, with 8 bases identical to TRBD1. From germline, CDR1 is SGHRS and CDR2 YFSETQ. The CDR3 is made up of 16 amino acids. The junction had 12 bases not matched to a gene; V was cut back by 0 bases and J by 7 bases. DNA for the CDR3: TGCGCCAGCAGCTTGGAATCGGGACAGGTGATCCGGGAGCAGTACTTC. It encodes CASSLESGQVIREQYF. Full variable domain (remainder filled in from reference TRBV5-1 and TRBJ2-7): KAGVTQTPRYLIKTRGQQVTLSCSPISGHRSVSWYQQTPGQGLQFLFEYFSETQRNKGNFPGRFSGRQFSNSRSEMNVSTLELGDSALYLCASSLESGQVIREQYFGPGTRLTVT.

This clone was seen a few times. The V and J genes are TRBV5-4 and TRBJ2-1; 12 bases agree with TRBD2. V was clipped by 0 bases and J by 2 bases; unmatched bases: 3. CDR1 SGHNT and CDR2 YYREEE come from the germline V gene (reference sequence). The CDR3 consists of 17 residues. DNA of the CDR3: TGTGCCAGCAGCTTGGGAGGACTAGCGGGACCCTACAATGAGCAGTTCTTC. This codes for CASSLGGLAGPYNEQFF.

This clone was detected only once. The V call is TRBV28, the J call TRBJ1-5, with a possible D match to TRBD1 (5 bases). Looked up from germline, CDR1 is MDHEN and CDR2 is SYDVKM. CDR3 length: 13 residues. V lost 2 bases to trimming and J lost 7 bases, with 9 bases between them. Written as DNA, the CDR3 is TGTGCCAGCAGTTTAGACAGATACCAGCCCCAGCATTTT. Translated: CASSLDRYQPQHF.

The chain combines TRBV30 with TRBJ2-7, with 7 nucleotides matching TRBD1. Germline V CDR1 and CDR2: GTSNPN, SVGIG (reference sequence). CDR3 size: 13 residues. V shed 7 bases, J shed 6 bases, and the junction held 12 bases outside the gene matches. CDR3 region: CAFTTGYTLEQYF. The CDR3 DNA follows: TGTGCCTTTACGACAGGGTATACTCTCGAGCAGTACTTC.

This CDR3 is CASSSRAGETQYF. CDR3 bases: TGTGCCAGCAGCTCCCGCGCGGGGGAGACCCAGTACTTC. This chain uses TRBV7-2 with TRBJ2-5, with D possibly TRBD2 on 6 matching bases. This CDR3 spans 13 amino acids. V lost 4 bases and J lost 5, with 11 bases in between. Germline CDR1 SGHTA, CDR2 FQGNSA. Full variable domain (rest looked up from reference TRBV7-2 and TRBJ2-5): GAGVSQSPSNKVTEKGKDVELRCDPISGHTALYWYRQSLGQGLEFLIYFQGNSAPDKSGLPSDRFSAERTGGSVSTLTIQRTQQEDSAVYLCASSSRAGETQYFGPGTRLLVL.

J is TRBJ2-7 and V is TRBV5-1; the match to TRBD2 covers 13 bases. This CDR3 comprises 15 residues. The V segment lost 4 bases and the J segment 0 bases; nucleotides outside the gene matches: 1. Looked up from germline, CDR1 is SGHRS and CDR2 is YFSETQ. The CDR3 nucleotides are TGCGCCAGCAGCAGGACTAGCGGGAGCTCCTACGAGCAGTACTTC. Protein sequence: CASSRTSGSSYEQYF. The full variable domain, its missing parts supplied by reference TRBV5-1 and TRBJ2-7, is KAGVTQTPRYLIKTRGQQVTLSCSPISGHRSVSWYQQTPGQGLQFLFEYFSETQRNKGNFPGRFSGRQFSNSRSEMNVSTLELGDSALYLCASSRTSGSSYEQYFGPGTRLTVT.

The chain has TRBV28 and TRBJ2-3; 10 bases are shared with TRBD2. Germline V gene lookup returns CDR1 MDHEN and CDR2 SYDVKM. The length of the CDR3 is 14 residues. V gave up 4 bases and J gave up 5 bases; unmatched junction bases: 3. The CDR3 DNA reads TGTGCCAGCAGTTCGACTAGCGGGTTAGATACGCAGTATTTT. This codes for CASSSTSGLDTQYF.

The chain joins TRBV5-1 to TRBJ1-1; D might be TRBD1 (6 bases). The CDR3 sequence is 13 residues long. Trimming left V 5 bases short and J 0 bases short, with 8 bases between. CDR1 is SGHRS and CDR2 is YFSETQ in the germline V gene. For the CDR3, the DNA is TGCGCCAGCAGTACAGGGATGAACACTGAAGCTTTCTTT. It is translated as CASSTGMNTEAFF. The complete variable domain, with remaining parts taken from reference TRBV5-1 and TRBJ1-1, reads KAGVTQTPRYLIKTRGQQVTLSCSPISGHRSVSWYQQTPGQGLQFLFEYFSETQRNKGNFPGRFSGRQFSNSRSEMNVSTLELGDSALYLCASSTGMNTEAFFGQGTRLTVV.

In DNA form, the CDR3 reads TGCGCCAGCAGCCAACCAACCCAGGGGGACTATGGCTACACCTTC. Amino acids: CASSQPTQGDYGYTF. The gene calls are TRBV4-1 and TRBJ1-2; 7 bases align to TRBD1. V was clipped by 2 bases and J by 3 bases; unmatched bases: 6. CDR1 is MGHRA, CDR2 YSYEKL, per germline. The length of the CDR3 is 15 residues.

V is TRBV9 and J is TRBJ2-2; D is unresolved. V dropped 2 bases and J dropped 2 bases, with 7 bases sitting between them. The CDR3 covers 14 residues. CDR1 is SGDLS and CDR2 is YYNGEE in the germline V gene. This CDR3 is CASSVTTNTGELFF. The CDR3 coding sequence is TGTGCCAGCAGCGTTACTACCAACACCGGGGAGCTGTTTTTT.

The rearrangement joins TRBV7-6 to TRBJ2-1, with 8 bases lining up with TRBD2. The CDR3 sequence is 15 residues long. CDR1 SGHVS and CDR2 FNYEAQ come from the germline V gene. With V trimmed by 5 bases and J by 7 bases, 10 bases remained unmatched. The CDR3, as DNA: TGTGCCAGCAGCCCGGGGGGGCCCAGCGTGAATGAGCAGTTCTTC. Amino acids: CASSPGGPSVNEQFF.

This chain's CDR3 is CASSPQTSGADTQYF. In DNA form, the CDR3 reads TGTGCCAGCAGCCCACAGACTAGCGGAGCAGATACGCAGTATTTT. This chain connects TRBV13 to TRBJ2-3, with 9 bases fitting TRBD2. Germline V gene lookup returns CDR1 PRHDT and CDR2 FYEKMQ (reference sequence). The CDR3 sequence is 15 residues long. Trimming at V came to 5 bases and at J to 4 bases, leaving 7 bases not matched to a gene.

This chain connects TRBV30 to TRBJ2-6; 11 bases map to TRBD1. V lost 8 bases to trimming and J lost 7 bases; unmatched junction nucleotides: 13. This CDR3 region has 16 residues. Germline V gives CDR1 GTSNPN, CDR2 SVGIG (reference sequence). The CDR3 protein is CARGQGAPLGANVLTF. CDR3 coding DNA: TGTGCCCGAGGACAGGGGGCACCTCTCGGTGCCAACGTCCTGACTTTC. Complete variable domain (other parts from reference TRBV30 and TRBJ2-6): SQTIHQWPATLVQPVGSPLSLECTVEGTSNPNLYWYRQAAGRGLQLLFYSVGIGQISSEVPQNLSASRPQDRQFILSSKKLLLSDSGFYLCARGQGAPLGANVLTFGAGSRLTVL.

This clone was counted a single time. This chain connects TRBV18 to TRBJ2-7; 9 nucleotides line up with TRBD1. Per the germline V gene, CDR1 is KGHSH and CDR2 is LQKENI. J was trimmed by 4 bases and V by 11 bases; bases with no gene match: 12. The CDR3 is 14 amino acids. CDR3: CAFSGGQGAYEQYF. The CDR3 coding sequence is TGTGCCTTCTCAGGGGGACAGGGCGCTTACGAGCAGTACTTC.